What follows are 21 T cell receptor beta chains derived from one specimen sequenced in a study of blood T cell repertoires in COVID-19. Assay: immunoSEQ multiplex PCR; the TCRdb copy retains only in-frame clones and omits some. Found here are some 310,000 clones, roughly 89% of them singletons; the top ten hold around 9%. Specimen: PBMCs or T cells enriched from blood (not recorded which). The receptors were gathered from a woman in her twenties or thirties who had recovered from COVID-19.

The CDR3 nucleotides read TGCGCCAGCAGTTTCTGGAAGGGGACAGATACGCAGTATTTT. Amino acids: CASSFWKGTDTQYF. The chain joins TRBV4-3 to TRBJ2-3; D is perhaps TRBD1 (5 bases). The V and J ends lost 6 bases and 3 bases respectively, with 13 bases between them. The CDR3 length is 14 residues. Germline lookup yields CDR1 LGHNA and CDR2 YSLEER.

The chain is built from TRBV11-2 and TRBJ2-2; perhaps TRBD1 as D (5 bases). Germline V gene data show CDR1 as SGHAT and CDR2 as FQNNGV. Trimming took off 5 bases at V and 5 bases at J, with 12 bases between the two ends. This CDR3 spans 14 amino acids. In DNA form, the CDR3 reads TGTGCCAGCAGCCCCCTAAGGGGTACCGGGGAGCTGTTTTTT. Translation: CASSPLRGTGELFF.

Here the CDR3 reads CATSDEGGWPDEQFF. CDR3 nucleotide sequence: TGTGCCACCAGTGATGAAGGGGGCTGGCCTGATGAGCAGTTCTTC. The V gene is TRBV24-1, the J gene TRBJ2-1; 7 bases map to TRBD1. V was pared by 3 bases and J by 8 bases, with 9 bases of the junction left unmatched. Looked up from germline, CDR1 is KGHDR and CDR2 is SFDVKD. The CDR3 covers 15 residues.

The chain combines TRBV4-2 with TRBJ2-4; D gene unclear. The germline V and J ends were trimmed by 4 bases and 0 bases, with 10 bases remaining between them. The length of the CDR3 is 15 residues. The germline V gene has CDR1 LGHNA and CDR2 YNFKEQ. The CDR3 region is CASSPAELAKNIQYF. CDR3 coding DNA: TGTGCCAGCAGCCCCGCGGAACTAGCCAAAAACATTCAGTACTTC.

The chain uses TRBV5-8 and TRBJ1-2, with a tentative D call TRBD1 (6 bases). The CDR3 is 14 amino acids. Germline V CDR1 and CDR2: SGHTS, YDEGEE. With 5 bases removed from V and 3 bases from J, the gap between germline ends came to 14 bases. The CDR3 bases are TGTGCCAGCAGGCTTAGGGGGGGCGACTATGGCTACACCTTC. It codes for CASRLRGGDYGYTF.

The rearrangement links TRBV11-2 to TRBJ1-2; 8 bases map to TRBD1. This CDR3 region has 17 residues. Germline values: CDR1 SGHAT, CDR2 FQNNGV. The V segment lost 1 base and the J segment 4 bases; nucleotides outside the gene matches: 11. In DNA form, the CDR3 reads TGTGCCAGCAGCTTAGGGTACAGGGGGTTACCGGTCTATGGCTACACCTTC. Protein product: CASSLGYRGLPVYGYTF.

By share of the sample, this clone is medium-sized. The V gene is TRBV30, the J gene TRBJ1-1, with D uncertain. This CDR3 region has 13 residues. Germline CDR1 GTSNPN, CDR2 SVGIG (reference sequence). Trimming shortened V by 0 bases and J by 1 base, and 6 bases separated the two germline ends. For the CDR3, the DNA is TGTGCCTGGAGTGTACGAGAGAACACTGAAGCTTTCTTT. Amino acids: CAWSVRENTEAFF.

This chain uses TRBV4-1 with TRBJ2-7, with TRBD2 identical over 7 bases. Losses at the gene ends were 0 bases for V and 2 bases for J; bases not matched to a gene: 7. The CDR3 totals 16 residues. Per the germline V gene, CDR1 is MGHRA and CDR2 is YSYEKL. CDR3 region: CASSQEPGLLAYEQYF. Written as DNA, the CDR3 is TGCGCCAGCAGCCAAGAACCGGGACTATTAGCCTACGAGCAGTACTTC.

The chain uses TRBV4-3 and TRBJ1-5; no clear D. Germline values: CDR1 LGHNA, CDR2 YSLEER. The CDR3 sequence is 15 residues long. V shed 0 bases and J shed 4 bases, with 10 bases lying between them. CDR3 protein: CASSQEGWRNQPQHF. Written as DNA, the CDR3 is TGCGCCAGCAGCCAAGAAGGATGGAGAAATCAGCCCCAGCATTTT.

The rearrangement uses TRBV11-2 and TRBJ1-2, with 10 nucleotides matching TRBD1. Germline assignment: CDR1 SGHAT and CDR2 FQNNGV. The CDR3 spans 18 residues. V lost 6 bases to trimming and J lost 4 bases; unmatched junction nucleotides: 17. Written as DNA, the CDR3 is TGTGCCAGCAGACAGACCCGGGACAGGGGAGGTCTTCGCTATGGCTACACCTTC. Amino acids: CASRQTRDRGGLRYGYTF.

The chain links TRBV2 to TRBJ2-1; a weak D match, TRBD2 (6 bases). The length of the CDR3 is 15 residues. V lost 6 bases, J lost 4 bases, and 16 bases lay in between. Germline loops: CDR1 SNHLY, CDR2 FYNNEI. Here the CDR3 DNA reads TGTGCCAGCAGGCAACTAGCAGAGACTTACAATGAGCAGTTCTTC. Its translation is CASRQLAETYNEQFF.

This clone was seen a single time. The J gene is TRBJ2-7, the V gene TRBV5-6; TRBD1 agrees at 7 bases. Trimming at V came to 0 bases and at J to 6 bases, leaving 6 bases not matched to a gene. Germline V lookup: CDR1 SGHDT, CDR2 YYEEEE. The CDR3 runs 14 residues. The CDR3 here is CASSLGFAGGEQYF. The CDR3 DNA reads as TGTGCCAGCAGCTTGGGATTCGCAGGGGGCGAGCAGTACTTC.

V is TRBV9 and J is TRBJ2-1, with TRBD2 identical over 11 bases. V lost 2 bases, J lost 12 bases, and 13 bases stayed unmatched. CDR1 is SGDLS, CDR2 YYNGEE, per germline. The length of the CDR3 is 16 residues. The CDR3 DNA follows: TGTGCCAGCAGCGTCGTAGGCACTAGCGGGAGAGTGGGGCAGTTCTTC. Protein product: CASSVVGTSGRVGQFF.

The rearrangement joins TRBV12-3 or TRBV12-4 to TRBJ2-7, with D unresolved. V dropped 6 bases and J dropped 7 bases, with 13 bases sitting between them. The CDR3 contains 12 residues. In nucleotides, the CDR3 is TGTGCCAGCAGCCGACCTAGGAGTGAGCAGTACTTC. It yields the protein CASSRPRSEQYF.

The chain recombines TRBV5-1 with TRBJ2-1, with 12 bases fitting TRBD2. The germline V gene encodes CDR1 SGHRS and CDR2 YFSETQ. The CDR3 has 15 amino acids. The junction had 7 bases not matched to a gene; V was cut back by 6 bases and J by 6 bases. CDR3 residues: CASNGGLAGTNEQFF. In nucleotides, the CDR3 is TGCGCCAGCAACGGAGGACTAGCGGGAACCAATGAGCAGTTCTTC.

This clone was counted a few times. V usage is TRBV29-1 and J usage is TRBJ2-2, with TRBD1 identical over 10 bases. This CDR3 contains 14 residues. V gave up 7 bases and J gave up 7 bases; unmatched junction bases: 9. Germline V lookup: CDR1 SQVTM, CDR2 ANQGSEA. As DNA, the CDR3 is TGCAGCGCCAGACAGGGGGCGGCTTACGGGGAGCTGTTTTTT. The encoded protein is CSARQGAAYGELFF.

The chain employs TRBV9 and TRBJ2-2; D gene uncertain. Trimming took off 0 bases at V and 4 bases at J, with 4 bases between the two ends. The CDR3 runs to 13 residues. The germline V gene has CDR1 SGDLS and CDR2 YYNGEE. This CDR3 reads CASSVAFTGELFF. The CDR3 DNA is TGTGCCAGCAGCGTAGCGTTCACCGGGGAGCTGTTTTTT.

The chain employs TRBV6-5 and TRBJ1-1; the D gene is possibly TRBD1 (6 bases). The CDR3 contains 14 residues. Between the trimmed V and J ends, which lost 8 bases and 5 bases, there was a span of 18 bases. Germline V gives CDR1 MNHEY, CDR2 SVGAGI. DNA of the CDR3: TGTGCCAGCGGGAACGACAGGCGAAGGACTGAAGCTTTCTTT. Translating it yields CASGNDRRRTEAFF.

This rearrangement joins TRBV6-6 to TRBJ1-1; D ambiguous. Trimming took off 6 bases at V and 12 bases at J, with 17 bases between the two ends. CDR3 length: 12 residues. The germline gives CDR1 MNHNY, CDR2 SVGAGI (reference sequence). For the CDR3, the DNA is TGTGCCAGCAGCCTAACCCGGGTCCCAACTTTCTTT. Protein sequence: CASSLTRVPTFF.

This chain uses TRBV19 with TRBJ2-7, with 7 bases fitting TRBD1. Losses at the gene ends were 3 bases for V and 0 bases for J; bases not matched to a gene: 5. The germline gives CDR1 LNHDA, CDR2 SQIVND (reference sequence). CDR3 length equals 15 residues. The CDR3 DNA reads TGTGCCAGTAGTATCCGGGACAGTAACTCCTACGAGCAGTACTTC. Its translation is CASSIRDSNSYEQYF. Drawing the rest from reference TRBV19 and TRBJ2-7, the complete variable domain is DGGITQSPKYLFRKEGQNVTLSCEQNLNHDAMYWYRQDPGQGLRLIYYSQIVNDFQKGDIAEGYSVSREKKESFPLTVTSAQKNPTAFYLCASSIRDSNSYEQYFGPGTRLTVT.

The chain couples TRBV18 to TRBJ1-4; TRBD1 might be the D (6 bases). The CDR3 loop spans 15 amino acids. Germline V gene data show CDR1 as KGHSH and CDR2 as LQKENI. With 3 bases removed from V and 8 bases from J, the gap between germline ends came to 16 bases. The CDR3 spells CASSPPGTRQEKLFF. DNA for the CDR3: TGTGCCAGCTCACCGCCTGGGACAAGGCAAGAAAAACTGTTTTTT.